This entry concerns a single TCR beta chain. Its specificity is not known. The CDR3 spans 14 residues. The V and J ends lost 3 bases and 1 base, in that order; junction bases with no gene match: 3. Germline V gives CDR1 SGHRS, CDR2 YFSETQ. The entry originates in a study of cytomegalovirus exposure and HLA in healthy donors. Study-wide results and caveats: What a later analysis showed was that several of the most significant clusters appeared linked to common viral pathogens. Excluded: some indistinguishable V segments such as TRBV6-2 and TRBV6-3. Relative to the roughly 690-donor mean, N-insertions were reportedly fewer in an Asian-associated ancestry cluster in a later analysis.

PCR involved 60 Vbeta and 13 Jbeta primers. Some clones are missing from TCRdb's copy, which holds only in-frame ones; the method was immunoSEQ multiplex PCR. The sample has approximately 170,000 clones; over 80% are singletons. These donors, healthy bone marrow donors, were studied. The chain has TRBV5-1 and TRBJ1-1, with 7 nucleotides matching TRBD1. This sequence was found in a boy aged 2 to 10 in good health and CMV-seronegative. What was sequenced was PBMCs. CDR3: CASSSGQENTEAFF. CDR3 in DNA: TGCGCCAGCAGCTCCGGACAGGAGAACACTGAAGCTTTCTTT. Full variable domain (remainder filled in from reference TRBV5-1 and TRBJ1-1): KAGVTQTPRYLIKTRGQQVTLSCSPISGHRSVSWYQQTPGQGLQFLFEYFSETQRNKGNFPGRFSGRQFSNSRSEMNVSTLELGDSALYLCASSSGQENTEAFFGQGTRLTVV.